This T cell receptor beta chain emerged from a study of blood T cell repertoires in COVID-19 (dated by TCRdb to the early 2020s). Regarding the study in general: Samples from collaborators originated in the United States, Italy and Spain and spanned both the acute and convalescent phases of COVID-19. A freely available public database, intended as a resource for researchers studying the immune response to SARS-CoV-2, is where the repertoires were released. Nearly every sample came with metadata listing a de-identified subject ID, COVID-19 status, age in years and sex. The dataset comprised deeply sampled blood TCRbeta repertoires from subjects exposed to, actively infected with, or recovered from COVID-19. The samples were drawn from the first 160 participants of the ongoing ImmuneRACE study and from over a thousand subjects provided by 6 global collaborators. The material from the prospective study consisted of cDNA or gDNA derived from T cells, B-cell-depleted T cells, or PBMCs. HLA class I and class II types, where available, came from metadata supplied by the sample provider rather than from assay-based typing. Overall results and qualifications from the work: The amount of clinical and demographic metadata varied by source and participant and was provided uncurated.

As regards this clone: No cognate antigen has been identified for it. Per-nucleotide qualities are absent, and no much larger clonotype sits a single base away.

CDR1 and CDR2 (SNHLY, FYNNEI) derive from the germline V gene. Including the terminal cysteine and phenylalanine, the CDR3 comprises 14 residues. Here the CDR3 DNA is all that survives: 42 bases in frame from base 1. The junction shows trimming of 6 bases on V and 6 bases on J, and the gene matches do not reach 4 bases of it. The immunoSEQ Assay, a bias-controlled multiplex PCR, was used to amplify TCRbeta CDR3 regions from genomic DNA. The study's processing was this. Nucleated cell counts per sample were estimated from amplification of reference gene primers within the assay. To quantify the absolute abundance of each unique TCRbeta CDR3 rearrangement, sequence reads were collapsed and filtered. For each sample, productive Simpson clonality was calculated as the square root of Simpson's diversity index over productive rearrangements. The source is immuneACCESS, and TCRdb retained only in-frame sequences with V and J called. Part of the clones is not carried over; for the studies checked, unresolved V genes explain less than half of this, and the remainder is unexplained. V and J calls and clone size are given by that table; D and trimming were obtained from the DNA. Recorded for this sample are more than 150,000 clones; about 89% of them occurred a single time. Around 6.6% of the sample is taken by the ten largest.

The collaborating institutions used their own protocols to collect whole blood in K2EDTA tubes. For TCRbeta analysis, collaborators shipped samples in one of three forms: frozen whole blood, isolated PBMCs, or DNA extracted from either of those sample types. The receptor's source is a man in his forties with acute or convalescent COVID-19. Material for sequencing was peripheral blood. The chain was built from TRBV2 and TRBJ2-4; 11 bases in the junction line up with TRBD1. For the CDR3, the sequence is CASSPGTGGNIQYF. The sequenced DNA is TGTGCCAGCAGCCCGGGGACAGGGGGAAACATTCAGTACTTC.